Listed here is a single T cell receptor (beta chain). Other DNA sequences from this sample encode an identical CDR3 as well. This entry is derived from a study of cytomegalovirus exposure and HLA in healthy donors. Germline-derived CDR1 and CDR2 are KGHSH and LQKENI. V was pared by 3 bases and J by 0 bases, with 7 bases between. CDR3 length: 14 amino acids. The study ran its PCR with 60 Vbeta and 13 Jbeta primers. Clones were read by immunoSEQ multiplex PCR, and TCRdb kept only the in-frame ones, dropping some. The sample records a few hundred thousand clones, roughly 86% being singletons. This receptor was taken from a woman in her thirties or forties in good health and CMV-seropositive. The chain couples TRBV18 to TRBJ2-3; D is unclear. The source material was PBMCs. CDR3 sequence: CASSPPTSTDTQYF. The CDR3 DNA follows: TGTGCCAGCTCACCGCCTACCAGCACAGATACGCAGTATTTT.